Shown below are 6 T cell receptor beta chains from a single sample sequenced in a study of T cells in Graves' hyperthyroidism and ophthalmopathy. Amplification of TCR beta CDR3 regions used RNA as the template. The HTBI set primed first-round TCR CDR3 RT-PCR. TCRdb processed the multiplex PCR reads anew with MiXCR; each CDR3 protein has one entry. Counted here are about 400,000 distinct CDR3 sequences, 15% occurring once; the ten biggest clones make up about 21%. Sequenced sample: blood. All receptors derive from a woman in her sixties with Graves' ophthalmopathy.

This clonotype has a count of ten or more. The chain employs TRBV6-2 or TRBV6-3 and TRBJ1-1; TRBD1 matches at 7 bases. This CDR3 contains 13 residues. Germline CDR1 MNHEY, CDR2 SVGEGT. J lost 5 bases, V lost 5 bases, and 5 bases had no gene match. In DNA form, the CDR3 reads TGTGCCAGCAGTACCATCAGGGGGACTGAAGCTTTCTTT. Translation gives CASSTIRGTEAFF.

This rearrangement joins TRBV30 to TRBJ1-1; D unresolved. This CDR3 is 13 amino acids long. Germline CDR1 GTSNPN, CDR2 SVGIG (reference sequence). V was trimmed by 3 bases and J by 2 bases, leaving 10 bases between them. CDR3 sequence reads: CAWRHTANTEAFF. CDR3 nucleotide sequence: TGTGCCTGGAGACATACAGCCAACACTGAAGCTTTCTTT.

J is TRBJ2-7 and V is TRBV20-1, with 11 bases aligning to TRBD1. Germline V CDR1 and CDR2: DFQATT, SNEGSKA (reference sequence). This CDR3 has 14 amino acids. V was pared by 6 bases and J by 4 bases, with 8 bases of the junction left unmatched. CDR3 nucleotides: TGCAGTGCATCCGGGACAGGGGGTCTTTACGAGCAGTACTTC. This encodes CSASGTGGLYEQYF.

Points on this clonotype: At one of its ends the junction is not consistent with the germline gene, which may arise from a read error. The chain links TRBV7-9 to TRBJ2-2; possibly TRBD2 for D (5 bases). Germline V CDR1 and CDR2: SEHNR, FQNEAQ (reference sequence). CDR3 length: 13 amino acids. This CDR3 reads CAGSLEGAGELFF. The CDR3 region has the DNA TGTGCCGGCAGCTTAGAGGGAGCCGGGGAGCTGTTTTTT.

In regard to this clonotype: Relative to the germline gene, one junction end is altered; a read error may explain this. The chain carries TRBV27 and TRBJ1-2; no definite D call. The CDR3 has 13 residues. Germline CDR1 is MNHEY and CDR2 is SMNVEV (reference sequence). The CDR3 bases are TGTGCCAGCAGTTTAACAAGAAACTATGGCTACGCCTTC. As protein: CASSLTRNYGYAF.

This clonotype was found a few times. The chain couples TRBV9 to TRBJ2-2; 12 bases are shared with TRBD2. The CDR3 loop spans 18 amino acids. Germline V CDR1 and CDR2: SGDLS, YYNGEE. J lost 0 bases, V lost 0 bases, and 3 bases had no gene match. The CDR3 DNA reads as TGTGCCAGCAGCGTAGGACTAGCGGGGGCAACGAACACCGGGGAGCTGTTTTTT. Translated, it gives CASSVGLAGATNTGELFF.